The rows below give T cell receptor beta chains drawn from one sample of a study of radiotherapy plus CTLA-4 blockade in lung cancer. TCRdb's copy holds only in-frame clones and misses some; the assay was immunoSEQ multiplex PCR. The data contain roughly 55,000 clones, about 70% of them singletons. The source material was peripheral blood, sampled from a patient treated with radiotherapy plus ipilimumab. All receptors derive from a human donor with non-small cell lung cancer whose response to radiotherapy plus ipilimumab could not be evaluated. Each CDR3 is given with its conserved first and last residue. A D gene is named only where the DNA matches it firmly. Part of the rows lack a size; the others show once, few, many or a class for expanded clones.

D,V,length,size,J,DNA,CDR3
TRBD1,TRBV9,19,.,TRBJ2-2,TGTGCCAGCAGCGGGGTTTTGGATTCACACGACAGGGGGCACGGGGAGCTGTTTTTT,CASSGVLDSHDRGHGELFF
TRBD1,TRBV10-3,18,.,TRBJ2-3,TGTGCCATCAGCGGGACAGGGTCGGAGCGGTATAGCACAGATACGCAGTATTTT,CAISGTGSERYSTDTQYF
.,TRBV6-1,16,.,TRBJ2-7,TGTGCCAGCAGTGAAGCCTACCTCGGCAGGGCCGGCGAGCAGTACTTC,CASSEAYLGRAGEQYF
.,TRBV2,14,medium-sized,TRBJ1-4,TGTGCCAGCACACCGGGTTCAACTAATGAAAAACTGTTTTTT,CASTPGSTNEKLFF
.,TRBV6-5,11,.,TRBJ2-1,TGTGCCAGCAGTGAACAGTTTGAGCAGTTCTTC,CASSEQFEQFF
.,TRBV30,12,.,TRBJ2-2,TGTGCCTGGAGTTTTGGCCCCGGGGAGCTGTTTTTT,CAWSFGPGELFF
TRBD1,TRBV5-1,17,.,TRBJ1-3,TGCGCCAGCAGCTTGGAGTCCACAGGGGGTACTGGAAACACCATATATTTT,CASSLESTGGTGNTIYF
.,TRBV11-3,13,.,TRBJ2-1,TGTGCCAGCAGGAGGAACTCCTACAATGAGCAGTTCTTC,CASRRNSYNEQFF
.,TRBV4-2,15,.,TRBJ2-3,TGTGCCAGCAGCCAAGGAGGGCGAAGCACAGATACGCAGTATTTT,CASSQGGRSTDTQYF
.,TRBV5-1,15,.,TRBJ2-7,TGCGCCAGCAGCGGAACCCTTAGCCGCGCCTACGAGCAGTACTTC,CASSGTLSRAYEQYF
.,TRBV28,14,few,TRBJ1-5,TGTGCCAGCAGTTTATGGGGGGCCAATCAGCCCCAGCATTTT,CASSLWGANQPQHF
.,TRBV10-3,13,.,TRBJ1-1,TGTGCCATCAGTGAACACCCGAACACTGAAGCTTTCTTT,CAISEHPNTEAFF
.,TRBV27,13,.,TRBJ1-1,TGTGCCAGCAGTTTATCGGGCTTCACTGAAGCTTTCTTT,CASSLSGFTEAFF
TRBD2,TRBV5-4,16,.,TRBJ2-7,TGTGCCAGCAGCTTGGCCCGACTAGCGGGGGCCTACGAGCAGTACTTC,CASSLARLAGAYEQYF
.,TRBV5-4,15,.,TRBJ2-7,TGTGCCAGCACCCCTGACGGAGGGGTAAATTACGAGCAGTACTTC,CASTPDGGVNYEQYF
TRBD1,TRBV5-1,15,.,TRBJ2-1,TGCGCCAGCAGCTTAGGACAGGGGGTATACAATGAGCAGTTCTTC,CASSLGQGVYNEQFF
TRBD1,TRBV30,16,.,TRBJ2-3,TGTGCCTGGAGTGTACCTAGGACAGGTTTGGCCGATACGCAGTATTTT,CAWSVPRTGLADTQYF
TRBD1,TRBV4-1,19,.,TRBJ2-1,TGCGCCAGCAGCCCGGGGCCAACGGGACAGGGGAAATTGTACAATGAGCAGTTCTTC,CASSPGPTGQGKLYNEQFF
TRBD2,TRBV5-1,15,medium-sized,TRBJ2-7,TGCGCCAGCAGCTTGGATGCTAGCGGGGGGATGGAGCAGTACTTC,CASSLDASGGMEQYF
.,TRBV5-6,15,.,TRBJ2-2,TGTGCCAGCAGCAGTTTCGACAGGTACACCGGGGAGCTGTTTTTT,CASSSFDRYTGELFF
TRBD1,TRBV4-2,15,few,TRBJ2-7,TGTGCCAGCAGCCAAGACCTAGGGACAGGGTACGAGCAGTACTTC,CASSQDLGTGYEQYF
.,TRBV7-2,15,.,TRBJ1-4,TGTGCCAGCAGCTTAGTTGGGGCTAATAATGAAAAACTGTTTTTT,CASSLVGANNEKLFF
.,TRBV7-8,12,.,TRBJ2-1,TGTGCCAGCAGCCTGGCCAAAGTCCAGCAGTTCTTC,CASSLAKVQQFF
.,TRBV7-2,14,.,TRBJ2-2,TGTGCCAGCAGCTTAGCGCCACAGCTCGGGGAGCTGTTTTTT,CASSLAPQLGELFF
.,TRBV7-9,13,once,TRBJ2-7,TGTGCCAGCAGCCCGGGTCTCACCTACGAGCAGTACTTC,CASSPGLTYEQYF
TRBD1,TRBV7-9,14,.,TRBJ2-7,TGTGCCAGCAGCCCAGAGGGGACAGCCTACGAGCAGTACTTC,CASSPEGTAYEQYF
TRBD1,TRBV29-1,14,.,TRBJ1-2,TGCAGCGCCAGCCGACAGGGCCTGGGCTATGGCTACACCTTC,CSASRQGLGYGYTF
TRBD1,TRBV14,14,.,TRBJ1-2,TGTGCCAGCAGCCCACAGGGGGCTGGCTATGGCTACACCTTC,CASSPQGAGYGYTF
TRBD2,TRBV5-1,15,.,TRBJ2-5,TGCGCCAGCAGCTTGGTGGCGGGAGGAGGGGAGACCCAGTACTTC,CASSLVAGGGETQYF
.,TRBV18,16,.,TRBJ2-2,TGTGCCAGCTCACCACAATCCGGGGTTTCCACCGGGGAGCTGTTTTTT,CASSPQSGVSTGELFF
TRBD2,TRBV7-3,15,.,TRBJ2-3,TGTGCCAGCAGCTTAGCGGGGGGGGACACAGATACGCAGTATTTT,CASSLAGGDTDTQYF
TRBD1,TRBV7-2,14,.,TRBJ1-2,TGTGCCAGCAGCTTAGTAGGCCAGGGGGGCGGCTACACCTTC,CASSLVGQGGGYTF
.,TRBV2,17,.,TRBJ2-1,TGTGCCGTCGACCCGATAGAGGGCTTCAGCTCCTACAATGAGCAGTTCTTC,CAVDPIEGFSSYNEQFF
.,TRBV5-1,15,.,TRBJ2-7,TGCGCCAGCAGCCCCCAAGGGGGAGGGCCCTACGAGCAGTACTTC,CASSPQGGGPYEQYF
.,TRBV11-2,18,once,TRBJ2-2,TGTGCCAGCAGCTTAAGTTTTAGAGTGGGGCGCGCCACCGGGGAGCTGTTTTTT,CASSLSFRVGRATGELFF
TRBD1,TRBV18,15,.,TRBJ1-2,TGTGCCAGCTCACCACCTGGACAGGAGGTCTATGGCTACACCTTC,CASSPPGQEVYGYTF
.,TRBV28,15,.,TRBJ1-6,TGTGCCAGCAGTCCCTCAGGGATTTTTGGTTCACCCCTCCACTTT,CASSPSGIFGSPLHF
.,TRBV4-2,16,.,TRBJ2-7,TGTGCCAGCAGCCAAGGGGAGGTGGGGCCGGGGTACGAGCAGTACTTC,CASSQGEVGPGYEQYF
TRBD1,TRBV11-3,15,.,TRBJ2-5,TGTGCCAGCAGCTGGGACAGGCAGTACCAAGAGACCCAGTACTTC,CASSWDRQYQETQYF
.,TRBV7-2,13,.,TRBJ1-1,TGTGCCAGCAGCCGCACTATGAACACTGAAGCTTTCTTT,CASSRTMNTEAFF
.,TRBV6-5,15,.,TRBJ1-1,TGTGCCAGCAGTTACTTTACTGCAGGGAAGGCTGAAGCTTTCTTT,CASSYFTAGKAEAFF
TRBD2,TRBV7-2,16,.,TRBJ2-2,TGTGCCAGCAGATTTAGCGGGGGGGCGTCAGGTGGGGAGCTGTTTTTT,CASRFSGGASGGELFF
TRBD2,TRBV15,17,few,TRBJ2-3,TGTGCCACCAGCACCTCTAGCGGGGGGTTAAACACAGATACGCAGTATTTT,CATSTSSGGLNTDTQYF
TRBD2,TRBV5-1,17,.,TRBJ2-1,TGCGCCAGCAGCTTGGGAAGTTCACTAGCGGGTATCAATGAGCAGTTCTTC,CASSLGSSLAGINEQFF
.,TRBV28,14,.,TRBJ1-5,TGTGCCAGCAGTCCAATTACAGGGAATCAGCCCCAGCATTTT,CASSPITGNQPQHF
TRBD2,TRBV6-4,15,.,TRBJ2-1,TGTGCCAGCAGTGACGGCGGGAGTTCTCAAAATGAGCAGTTCTTC,CASSDGGSSQNEQFF
.,TRBV6-1,14,.,TRBJ2-7,TGTGCCAGCAGCCGCGGTGCGCTCTCCTACGAGCAGTACTTC,CASSRGALSYEQYF
TRBD1,TRBV7-2,15,many,TRBJ1-5,TGTGCCAGCAGCGAGGCTGGGACAGGGCGCCAGCCCCAGCATTTT,CASSEAGTGRQPQHF
.,TRBV9,15,.,TRBJ1-1,TGTGCCAGCAGCGTCAACAGGGATATGAACACTGAAGCTTTCTTT,CASSVNRDMNTEAFF
TRBD1,TRBV29-1,12,.,TRBJ1-2,TGCAGCGCTAAGACAGGGCGGGATGGCTACACCTTC,CSAKTGRDGYTF
.,TRBV4-1,16,.,TRBJ1-5,TGCGCCAGCAGCCAACCCCTTTCCGGGAGCAATCAGCCCCAGCATTTT,CASSQPLSGSNQPQHF
.,TRBV5-4,17,.,TRBJ2-2,TGTGCCAGCAGCTTGGGGGGTCTAGCGTTAAACACCGGGGAGCTGTTTTTT,CASSLGGLALNTGELFF
.,TRBV10-1,13,few,TRBJ2-3,TGCGCCAGCAGTCTCGAGTATACAGATACGCAGTATTTT,CASSLEYTDTQYF